This T cell receptor beta chain stems from a study of shared clonotypes between healthy human individuals. Study-wide context: In total, the donors were two women and a few men aged 18 to 49.

Genomic DNA of every subset was divided equally among multiple immunoSEQ plates. Generated by immunoSEQ multiplex PCR, the TCRdb table keeps only in-frame clones and is missing some. The data show a few million clones, more than 85% seen once. Turning to this clone: Its antigen is as yet unknown.

Broader study findings: Naive subsets generally exceeded memory subsets in estimated richness.

A CD45RA-negative memory subset and a CD45RA+ naive subset were separated from the CD4+ cells. This CDR3 contains 16 residues. CDR1 and CDR2 from the germline V gene are SGHRS and YFSETQ. Trimming left V 1 base short and J 2 bases short, with 15 bases between. The chain links TRBV5-1 to TRBJ2-5; no clear D gene. This TCR was sampled from a man in his late teens or twenties in good health. Some clones in this sample may be carry-over from other donors' samples. The sample was naive CD4+ T cells from PBMCs. Subset of the sample: CD45RA+ positively selected. The CDR3 here is CASSLTPNPAQETQYF. CDR3 bases: TGCGCCAGCAGCTTGACCCCGAACCCGGCTCAAGAGACCCAGTACTTC.